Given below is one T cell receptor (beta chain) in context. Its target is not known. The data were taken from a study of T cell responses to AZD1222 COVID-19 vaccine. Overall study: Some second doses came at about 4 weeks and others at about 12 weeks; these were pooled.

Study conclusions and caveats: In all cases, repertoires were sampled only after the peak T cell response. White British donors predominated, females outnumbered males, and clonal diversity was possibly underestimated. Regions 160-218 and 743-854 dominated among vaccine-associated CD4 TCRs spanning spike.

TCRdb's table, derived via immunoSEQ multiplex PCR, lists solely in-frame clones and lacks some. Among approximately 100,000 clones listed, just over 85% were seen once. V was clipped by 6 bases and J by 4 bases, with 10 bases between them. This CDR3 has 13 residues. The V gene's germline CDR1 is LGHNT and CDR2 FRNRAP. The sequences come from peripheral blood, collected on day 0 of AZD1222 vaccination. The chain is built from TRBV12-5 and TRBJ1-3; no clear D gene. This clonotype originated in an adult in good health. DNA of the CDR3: TGTGCTAGTGGCCCCGGAGGGGGAAACACCATATATTTT. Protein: CASGPGGGNTIYF.